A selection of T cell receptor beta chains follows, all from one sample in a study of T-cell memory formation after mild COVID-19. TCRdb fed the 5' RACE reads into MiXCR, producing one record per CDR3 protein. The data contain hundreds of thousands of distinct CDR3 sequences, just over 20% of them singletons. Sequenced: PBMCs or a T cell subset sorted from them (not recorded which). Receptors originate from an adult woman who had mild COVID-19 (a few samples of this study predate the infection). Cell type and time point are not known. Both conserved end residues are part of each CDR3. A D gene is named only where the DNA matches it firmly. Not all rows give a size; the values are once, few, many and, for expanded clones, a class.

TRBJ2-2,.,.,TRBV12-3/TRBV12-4,CASSPAMGSGELFF,TGTGCCAGCAGTCCAGCTATGGGGTCCGGGGAGCTGTTTTTT
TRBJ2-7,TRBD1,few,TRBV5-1,CASRKAQGTVDEQYF,TGCGCCAGCAGGAAAGCACAGGGGACGGTCGACGAGCAGTACTTC
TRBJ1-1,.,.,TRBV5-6,CASSRLTGFTEAFF,TGTGCCAGCAGCCGTCTTACAGGGTTCACTGAAGCTTTCTTT
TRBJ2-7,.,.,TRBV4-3,CASSQLQGPYEQYF,TGCGCCAGCAGCCAACTACAGGGCCCTTACGAGCAGTACTTC
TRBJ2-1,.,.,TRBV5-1,CASSPTLSGHYNEQFF,TGCGCCAGCAGCCCGACGCTTTCGGGCCACTACAATGAGCAGTTCTTC
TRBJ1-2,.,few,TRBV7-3,CASSLTGLWSLNYGYTF,TGTGCCAGCAGCTTAACGGGGTTATGGAGTCTAAACTATGGCTACACCTTC
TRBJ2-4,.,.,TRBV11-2,CASSSKRGVNNRDLQNIQYF,TGTGCCAGCAGTTCCAAGAGAGGGGTTAATAACAGGGATCTCCAAAACATTCAGTACTTC
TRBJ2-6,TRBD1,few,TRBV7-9,CASSPYRGGTGANVLTF,TGTGCCAGCAGCCCGTACAGGGGCGGCACTGGGGCCAACGTCCTGACTTTC
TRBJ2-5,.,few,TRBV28,CASSQTTQYF,TGTGCCAGCAGTCAGACTACCCAGTACTTC
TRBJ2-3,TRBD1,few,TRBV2,CAIPPGQGATSTDTQYF,TGTGCCATACCACCGGGACAGGGGGCGACTAGCACAGATACGCAGTATTTT
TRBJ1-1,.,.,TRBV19,CASSGRAKNTEAFF,TGTGCCAGTAGTGGTCGGGCTAAGAACACTGAAGCTTTCTTT
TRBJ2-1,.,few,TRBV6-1,CASSEEAGPSYNEQFF,TGTGCCAGCAGTGAAGAGGCAGGACCATCCTACAATGAGCAGTTCTTC
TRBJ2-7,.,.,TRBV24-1,CATSDLRGGEQYF,TGTGCCACCAGTGATTTGCGTGGGGGAGAGCAGTACTTC
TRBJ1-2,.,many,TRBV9,CASSVGSESFGGYTF,TGTGCCAGCAGCGTAGGGAGTGAGTCTTTTGGTGGCTACACCTTC
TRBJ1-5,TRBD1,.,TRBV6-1,CASTDLSGTGYQPQHF,TGTGCCAGCACCGACCTATCAGGGACAGGGTATCAGCCCCAGCATTTT
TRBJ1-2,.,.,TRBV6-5,CASRFQDNYGYTF,TGTGCCAGCAGGTTTCAGGATAACTATGGCTACACCTTC
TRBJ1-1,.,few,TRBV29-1,CSVVVGPEAFF,TGCAGCGTTGTAGTTGGACCTGAAGCTTTCTTT
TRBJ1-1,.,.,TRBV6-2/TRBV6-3,CASSPLAPMNTEAFF,TGTGCCAGCAGTCCCCTTGCACCCATGAACACTGAAGCTTTCTTT
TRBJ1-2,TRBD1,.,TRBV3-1,CASSPGQDLFYGYTF,TGTGCCAGCAGCCCCGGACAGGACTTATTCTATGGCTACACCTTC
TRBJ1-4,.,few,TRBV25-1,CASSHRQIIHEKLFF,TGTGCCAGCAGCCATAGACAGATTATACATGAAAAACTGTTTTTT
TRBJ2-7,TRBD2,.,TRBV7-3,CASSLKAGGHTYEQYF,TGTGCCAGCAGCTTAAAGGCGGGAGGGCATACCTACGAGCAGTACTTC
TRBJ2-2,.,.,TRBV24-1,CATSDLYGNTGELFF,TGTGCCACCAGTGATTTATACGGGAACACCGGGGAGCTGTTTTTT
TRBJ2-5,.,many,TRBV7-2,CASSRGSGRQETQYF,TGTGCCAGCAGCCGCGGATCTGGCAGACAAGAGACCCAGTACTTC
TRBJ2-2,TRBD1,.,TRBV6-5,CASSYSAGQGAPGELFF,TGTGCCAGCAGTTACTCGGCGGGACAGGGGGCACCCGGGGAGCTGTTTTTT
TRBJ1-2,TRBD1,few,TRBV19,CASLPVGTGGIYGYTF,TGTGCCAGCCTCCCAGTGGGGACAGGGGGCATATATGGCTACACCTTC
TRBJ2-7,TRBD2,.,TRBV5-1,CASSSSGLALDEQYF,TGCGCCAGCAGCTCCTCTGGACTAGCTCTTGACGAGCAGTACTTC
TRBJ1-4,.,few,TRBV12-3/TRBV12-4,CASSSRRDEKLFF,TGTGCCAGCAGCTCAAGACGAGATGAAAAACTGTTTTTT
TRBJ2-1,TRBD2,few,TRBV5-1,CASSLGGLADYNEQFF,TGCGCCAGCAGCTTGGGGGGACTAGCGGACTACAATGAGCAGTTCTTC
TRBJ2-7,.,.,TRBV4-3,CASSPQGGLTDEQYF,TGCGCCAGCAGCCCTCAGGGGGGACTCACAGACGAGCAGTACTTC
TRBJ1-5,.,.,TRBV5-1,CASSTIPGADQPQHF,TGCGCCAGCAGTACGATCCCAGGGGCAGATCAGCCCCAGCATTTT